A single sample gave rise to the 25 T cell receptor beta chains below, sequenced in a study of blood T cell repertoires in COVID-19. TCRdb's copy holds only in-frame clones and misses some; the assay was immunoSEQ multiplex PCR. This table holds more than 250,000 clones, more than 70% found once. The sample taken for sequencing was PBMCs or T cells enriched from blood (not recorded which). The receptors stem from a woman aged 40 to 49 with acute COVID-19.

This chain joins TRBV5-1 and TRBJ1-5, with 10 bases matching TRBD1. The CDR3 covers 14 residues. CDR1 SGHRS and CDR2 YFSETQ come from the germline V gene. J lost 5 bases, V lost 3 bases, and 2 bases had no gene match. CDR3 loop: CASSWGTGDQPQHF. CDR3 bases: TGCGCCAGCAGCTGGGGGACAGGGGATCAGCCCCAGCATTTT.

The chain couples TRBV5-1 to TRBJ1-5; the D gene is possibly TRBD1 (5 bases). In germline, CDR1 is SGHRS, CDR2 YFSETQ. With 0 bases removed from V and 7 bases from J, the gap between germline ends came to 11 bases. The CDR3 contains 14 residues. In DNA form, the CDR3 reads TGCGCCAGCAGCTTGGAAGGGGTAGGCCAGCCCCAGCATTTT. Protein product: CASSLEGVGQPQHF.

The chain recombines TRBV5-5 with TRBJ1-5; no firm D call. The CDR3 covers 14 residues. Looked up from germline, CDR1 is SGHKS and CDR2 is YYEKEE (reference sequence). The V end lost 3 bases, the J end lost 2 bases, and 9 bases lay between the germline ends. The DNA for the CDR3 is TGTGCCAGCAGCTACATAGAGGGCAATCAGCCCCAGCATTTT. The encoded protein is CASSYIEGNQPQHF.

V usage is TRBV2 and J usage is TRBJ2-7; no definite D call. The V end lost 5 bases, the J end lost 4 bases, and 6 bases lay between the germline ends. The CDR3 extends over 11 amino acids. Germline values: CDR1 SNHLY, CDR2 FYNNEI. CDR3 amino acids: CASSPKYEQYV. The CDR3 DNA sequence: TGTGCCAGCAGTCCCAAATACGAGCAGTACGTC.

The gene calls are TRBV15 and TRBJ2-7; TRBD1 agrees at 7 bases. The V gene end was trimmed by 1 base and the J gene end by 9 bases; junction bases not matched to a gene: 12. CDR3 length equals 15 residues. The germline V gene encodes CDR1 LNHNV and CDR2 YYDKDF (reference sequence). The CDR3 here is CATSRGQGEGAGQYV. The CDR3 region has the DNA TGTGCCACCAGCAGAGGGCAGGGGGAAGGGGCCGGGCAGTACGTC.

The genes are TRBV24-1 and TRBJ2-5; 9 bases match TRBD1. The CDR3 is 18 residues long. V lost 3 bases and J lost 2; bases outside the gene matches: 12. Germline V gene data show CDR1 as KGHDR and CDR2 as SFDVKD. The CDR3 nucleotides are TGTGCCACCAGTGATCCTTCCCCAACCGGGACAGGGCAAGAGACCCAGTACTTC. As protein: CATSDPSPTGTGQETQYF.

The rearrangement joins TRBV24-1 to TRBJ2-3; 8 nucleotides align to TRBD1. This CDR3 is 16 amino acids long. V was clipped by 4 bases and J by 4 bases; unmatched bases: 9. Germline V CDR1 and CDR2: KGHDR, SFDVKD. CDR3 nucleotide sequence: TGTGCCACCAGTGACGCAGGGGGCATTAGCGCAGATACGCAGTATTTT. Translation gives CATSDAGGISADTQYF.

This clone was detected a few times. The genes are TRBV28 and TRBJ1-5; possibly TRBD1 for D (5 bases). Looked up from germline, CDR1 is MDHEN and CDR2 is SYDVKM. This CDR3 has 16 amino acids. Trimming left V 3 bases short and J 6 bases short, with 18 bases between. CDR3 DNA: TGTGCCAGCAGTTTCTCAAAGCGGGGGAGGTTTCAGCCCCAGCATTTT. This translates into CASSFSKRGRFQPQHF.

The chain combines TRBV10-1 with TRBJ2-1; 8 bases agree with TRBD2. The CDR3 consists of 15 residues. The junction had 5 bases not matched to a gene; V was cut back by 0 bases and J by 7 bases. Germline lookup yields CDR1 WNHNN and CDR2 SYGVQD (reference sequence). CDR3 sequence reads: CASSESKASGNEQFF. In nucleotides, the CDR3 is TGCGCCAGCAGTGAGTCGAAAGCTAGCGGGAATGAGCAGTTCTTC.

The chain joins TRBV15 to TRBJ1-1; 7 nucleotides line up with TRBD1. CDR3 length equals 14 residues. Germline assignment: CDR1 LNHNV and CDR2 YYDKDF (reference sequence). The V segment lost 5 bases and the J segment 5 bases; nucleotides outside the gene matches: 8. The CDR3 region is CATSGRQGETEAFF. CDR3 coding DNA: TGTGCCACCAGCGGCAGACAGGGTGAGACTGAAGCTTTCTTT.

This chain uses TRBV9 with TRBJ2-2; 9 bases match TRBD1. The V gene end was trimmed by 4 bases and the J gene end by 6 bases; junction bases not matched to a gene: 13. The germline CDR1 and CDR2 sequences are SGDLS and YYNGEE. CDR3 length equals 17 residues. CDR3 nucleotide sequence: TGTGCCAGCAGCCCCCGCGGGACAGGGAGTACGGCCGGGGAGCTGTTTTTT. It is translated as CASSPRGTGSTAGELFF. Complete variable domain (other parts from reference TRBV9 and TRBJ2-2): DSGVTQTPKHLITATGQRVTLRCSPRSGDLSVYWYQQSLDQGLQFLIQYYNGEERAKGNILERFSAQQFPDLHSELNLSSLELGDSALYFCASSPRGTGSTAGELFFGEGSRLTVL.

CDR3 DNA sequence: TGTGCCAGCAGTCTCTTTAGCGGGAGGGAAGCAGAGACCCAGTACTTC. Residues: CASSLFSGREAETQYF. V and J are TRBV27 and TRBJ2-5, with TRBD2 matching 11 bases. Germline V gene lookup returns CDR1 MNHEY and CDR2 SMNVEV (reference sequence). This CDR3 comprises 16 residues. Losses at the gene ends were 5 bases for V and 4 bases for J; bases not matched to a gene: 9.

The V gene is TRBV7-6, the J gene TRBJ1-3, with 8 bases fitting TRBD1. J was trimmed by 2 bases and V by 5 bases; bases with no gene match: 8. Germline values: CDR1 SGHVS, CDR2 FNYEAQ. This CDR3 has 16 amino acids. The CDR3 bases are TGTGCCAGCAGCCTTGGTTCGACAGGGGCTGGAAACACCATATATTTT. Its protein is CASSLGSTGAGNTIYF.

For this clone: In the same sample, other DNA sequences code for this CDR3. V gene TRBV24-1 combines with J gene TRBJ2-1; no definite D call. Trimming shortened V by 1 base and J by 3 bases, and 6 bases separated the two germline ends. Germline CDR1 KGHDR, CDR2 SFDVKD. The CDR3 contains 14 residues. CDR3 sequence: CATSDFPGYNEQFF. The CDR3 DNA is TGTGCCACCAGTGATTTTCCAGGCTACAATGAGCAGTTCTTC.

This clone was detected a few times. The J gene is TRBJ1-4, the V gene TRBV12-2; TRBD1 was called by the table and not checked on the DNA. TRBV12-2 is termed a pseudogene. This CDR3 region has 14 residues. The chain's CDR3 is CGIPTAGLREKLFF. The DNA for the CDR3 is TGTGGAATACCTACCGCAGGGTTGAGAGAAAAACTGTTTTTT.

The chain joins TRBV4-2 to TRBJ2-2; 10 bases map to TRBD2. The CDR3 covers 15 residues. J was trimmed by 3 bases and V by 4 bases; bases with no gene match: 2. Germline-derived CDR1 and CDR2 are LGHNA and YNFKEQ. CDR3 DNA sequence: TGTGCCAGCAGCCCCCTAGCGGGAGACACCGGGGAGCTGTTTTTT. As protein: CASSPLAGDTGELFF.

The gene calls are TRBV12-5 and TRBJ1-4, with 7 bases matching TRBD1. Germline V gene lookup returns CDR1 LGHNT and CDR2 FRNRAP. The J segment lost 0 bases and the V segment lost 0 bases, leaving 10 bases of the junction unmatched. The CDR3 covers 19 residues. The DNA of the CDR3 is TGTGCTAGTGGTTTGGTACTCGGGCAGGGGGTTGCAACTAATGAAAAACTGTTTTTT. Protein sequence: CASGLVLGQGVATNEKLFF.

The chain employs TRBV30 and TRBJ1-1; TRBD1 matches 7 bases. CDR3 length: 13 amino acids. Germline V gene sequence: CDR1 GTSNPN, CDR2 SVGIG (reference sequence). V shed 8 bases, J shed 4 bases, and the junction held 10 bases outside the gene matches. In nucleotides, the CDR3 is TGTGCCCACAGTAGGGGGCTGGGCACTGAAGCTTTCTTT. The encoded protein is CAHSRGLGTEAFF.

This chain links TRBV7-2 with TRBJ2-3; 9 bases are shared with TRBD2. The CDR3 sequence is 16 residues long. Germline CDR1 is SGHTA and CDR2 is FQGNSA. Germline trimming cut 5 bases from V and 6 bases from J; bases unmatched to any gene: 12. The CDR3 spells CASSVDASGIPDTQYF. The CDR3 nucleotides read TGTGCCAGCAGCGTAGATGCTAGCGGGATCCCGGATACGCAGTATTTT.

The chain carries TRBV20-1 and TRBJ2-3; 9 bases line up with TRBD2. CDR1 is DFQATT, CDR2 SNEGSKA, per germline (reference sequence). There are 13 residues in the CDR3. V trimming: 3 bases; J trimming: 5 bases; junction bases outside the gene matches: 3. For the CDR3, the DNA is TGCAGTGCTAGTATAGCGGGAGTAGATACGCAGTATTTT. It specifies CSASIAGVDTQYF.

The chain links TRBV30 to TRBJ2-3; 14 nucleotides line up with TRBD2. Germline V gene sequence: CDR1 GTSNPN, CDR2 SVGIG (reference sequence). The V and J ends lost 2 bases and 3 bases, in that order; junction bases with no gene match: 10. CDR3 length: 18 amino acids. The CDR3 DNA reads TGTGCCTGGAGTAGGGGACTAGCGGGAGCTGGAGGGACAGATACGCAGTATTTT. Amino acid sequence: CAWSRGLAGAGGTDTQYF.

J is TRBJ2-7 and V is TRBV4-2; possibly TRBD2 for D (5 bases). Germline V gives CDR1 LGHNA, CDR2 YNFKEQ. V lost 0 bases, J lost 3 bases, and 18 bases lay in between. The CDR3 is 17 residues long. CDR3 region: CASSQDWVGSYNYEQYF. DNA of the CDR3: TGTGCCAGCAGCCAAGATTGGGTGGGGAGCTACAACTACGAGCAGTACTTC.

This clone turned up a few times. Here the CDR3 DNA reads TGTGCCAGCACCCCCCTCCCGGGAGGGCCCAGCGATGAGCAGTTCTTC. Amino acids: CASTPLPGGPSDEQFF. This chain uses TRBV3-1 (or the pseudogene TRBV3-2) with TRBJ2-1; the match to TRBD2 covers 8 bases. Germline trimming cut 7 bases from V and 8 bases from J; bases unmatched to any gene: 16. CDR3 length: 16 residues. Germline V CDR1 and CDR2: LGHDT, YNNKEL (reference sequence).

This chain connects TRBV2 to TRBJ1-3; possibly TRBD1 for D (5 bases). CDR3 length: 16 amino acids. The V end was cut by 9 bases, the J end by 0 bases, with 18 bases between. Germline V CDR1 and CDR2: SNHLY, FYNNEI. The CDR3, as DNA: TGTGCCAGTGGAATTACGGGGGTATTCTCTGGAAACACCATATATTTT. It specifies CASGITGVFSGNTIYF.

The CDR3 coding sequence is TGTGCCAGCAGCGCACGGGGACAGGGGGGGACTAATGAAAAACTGTTTTTT. This gives the protein CASSARGQGGTNEKLFF. J is TRBJ1-4 and V is TRBV5-5; TRBD1 agrees at 11 bases. V lost 4 bases, J lost 2 bases, and 7 bases stayed unmatched. The germline V gene encodes CDR1 SGHKS and CDR2 YYEKEE (reference sequence). This CDR3 has 17 residues.